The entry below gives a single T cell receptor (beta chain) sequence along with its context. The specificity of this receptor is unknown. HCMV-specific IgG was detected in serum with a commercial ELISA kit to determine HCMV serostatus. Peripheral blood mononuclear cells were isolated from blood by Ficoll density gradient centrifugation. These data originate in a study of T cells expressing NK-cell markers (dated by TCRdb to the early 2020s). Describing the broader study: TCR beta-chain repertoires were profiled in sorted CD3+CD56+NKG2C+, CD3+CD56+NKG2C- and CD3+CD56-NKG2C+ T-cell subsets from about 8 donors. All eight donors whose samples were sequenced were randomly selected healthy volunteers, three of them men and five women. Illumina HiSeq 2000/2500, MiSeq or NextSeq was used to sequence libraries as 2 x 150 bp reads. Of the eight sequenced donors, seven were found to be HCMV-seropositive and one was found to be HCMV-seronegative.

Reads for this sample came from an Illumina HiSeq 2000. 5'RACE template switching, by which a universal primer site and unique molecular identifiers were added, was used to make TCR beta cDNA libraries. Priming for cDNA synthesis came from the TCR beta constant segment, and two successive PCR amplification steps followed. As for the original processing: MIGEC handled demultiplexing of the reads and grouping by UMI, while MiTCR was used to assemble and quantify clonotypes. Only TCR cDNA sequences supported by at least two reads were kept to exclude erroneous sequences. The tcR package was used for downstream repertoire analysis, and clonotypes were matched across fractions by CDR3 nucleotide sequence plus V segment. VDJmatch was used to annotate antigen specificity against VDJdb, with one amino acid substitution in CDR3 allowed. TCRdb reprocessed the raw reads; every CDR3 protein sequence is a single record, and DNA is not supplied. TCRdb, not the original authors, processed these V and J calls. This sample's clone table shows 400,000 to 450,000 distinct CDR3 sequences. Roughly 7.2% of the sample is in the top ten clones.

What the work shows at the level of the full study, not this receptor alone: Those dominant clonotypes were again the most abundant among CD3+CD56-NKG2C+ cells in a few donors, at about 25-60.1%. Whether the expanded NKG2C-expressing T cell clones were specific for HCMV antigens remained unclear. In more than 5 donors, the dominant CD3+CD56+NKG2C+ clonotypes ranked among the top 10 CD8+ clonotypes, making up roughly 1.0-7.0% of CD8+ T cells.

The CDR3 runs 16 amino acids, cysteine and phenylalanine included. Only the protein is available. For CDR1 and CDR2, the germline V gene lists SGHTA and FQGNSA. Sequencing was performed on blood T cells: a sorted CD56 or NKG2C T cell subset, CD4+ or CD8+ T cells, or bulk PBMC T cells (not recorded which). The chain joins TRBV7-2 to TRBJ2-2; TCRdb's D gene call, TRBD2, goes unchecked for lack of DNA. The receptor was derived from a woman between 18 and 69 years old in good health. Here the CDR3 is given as CASSLGATRPTGELFF.